One and the same sample provided the 14 T cell receptor beta chains below, sequenced in a study of radiation and T cells in renal cell carcinoma. Produced via immunoSEQ multiplex PCR; TCRdb's table is partial and in-frame only. The repertoire includes about 160,000 clones, about nine tenths of them detected once, and around 4.4% sits in the top ten. The time point denotes: baseline pretreatment blood. Treatment indicated: 15 Gy SBRT to primary tumor, nephrectomy 4 weeks later. The material sequenced was blood, taken from a patient whose treatment included radiotherapy and nephrectomy. The source of these receptors is a woman aged 70-85 years with renal cell carcinoma.

This clone is a singleton in its sample. The chain carries TRBV4-2 and TRBJ2-1; D not resolved. There are 15 residues in the CDR3. Trimming stripped 1 base from V and 2 bases from J, with 9 bases between. Per germline, CDR1 LGHNA and CDR2 YNFKEQ. The CDR3 reads CASSQVVAAYNEQFF. The CDR3 DNA is TGTGCCAGCAGCCAAGTCGTGGCAGCCTACAATGAGCAGTTCTTC.

This clone was counted once. The CDR3 reads CASSNLRQVSSYNEQFF. For the CDR3, the DNA is TGTGCCAGCAGTAACCTTAGACAGGTTAGCTCCTACAATGAGCAGTTCTTC. The rearrangement uses TRBV2 and TRBJ2-1, with a tentative D call TRBD1 (6 bases). CDR3 length: 17 amino acids. The germline V gene has CDR1 SNHLY and CDR2 FYNNEI. Trimming took 5 bases from V and 0 from J, leaving 17 bases between them.

The CDR3 protein is CASSVRQGANTGELFF. The DNA for the CDR3 is TGTGCCAGCTCTGTACGACAGGGGGCGAACACCGGGGAGCTGTTTTTT. V and J are TRBV2 and TRBJ2-2; 9 nucleotides agree with TRBD1. With V trimmed by 8 bases and J by 0 bases, 7 bases remained unmatched. There are 16 residues in the CDR3. Germline CDR1 reads SNHLY; CDR2 reads FYNNEI.

The rearrangement uses TRBV7-2 and TRBJ2-2; 7 bases are a match to TRBD2. The length of the CDR3 is 16 residues. With V trimmed by 3 bases and J by 7 bases, 11 bases remained unmatched. In germline, CDR1 is SGHTA, CDR2 FQGNSA. This CDR3 reads CASSLDLLARFGELFF. The CDR3 DNA is TGTGCCAGCAGCTTGGACCTACTAGCGAGGTTCGGGGAGCTGTTTTTT.

V and J are TRBV11-3 and TRBJ2-1; TRBD2 is a possible D gene (6 bases). In germline, CDR1 is SGHNT, CDR2 YENEEA. The CDR3 has 14 residues. Trimming removed 5 bases from V and 6 bases from J, with 14 bases in between. The CDR3 nucleotides are TGTGCCAGCAGCATGGCCGGGACTGTCAATGAGCAGTTCTTC. Encoded protein: CASSMAGTVNEQFF. Variable domain in full (rest from reference TRBV11-3 and TRBJ2-1): EAGVVQSPRYKIIEKKQPVAFWCNPISGHNTLYWYLQNLGQGPELLIRYENEEAVDDSQLPKDRFSAERLKGVDSTLKIQPAELGDSAVYLCASSMAGTVNEQFFGPGTRLTVL.

The V gene is TRBV7-2, the J gene TRBJ2-7; a possible D gene is TRBD2 (6 bases). This CDR3 has 14 amino acids. Trimming removed 0 bases from V and 2 bases from J, with 8 bases in between. The germline V gene encodes CDR1 SGHTA and CDR2 FQGNSA. This CDR3 is CASSLAEGTYEQYF. CDR3 DNA: TGTGCCAGCAGCTTAGCGGAGGGAACCTACGAGCAGTACTTC.

V usage is TRBV5-4 and J usage is TRBJ1-2; 7 bases are a match to TRBD1. Germline V gives CDR1 SGHNT, CDR2 YYREEE (reference sequence). The CDR3 length is 15 residues. V dropped 3 bases and J dropped 0; count of bases not matched to a gene: 5. CDR3 in amino acids: CASSSRQGPNYGYTF. DNA of the CDR3: TGTGCCAGCAGCTCCCGACAGGGCCCTAACTATGGCTACACCTTC.

Worth noting for this clone: The junction does not match germline at one end; this may be a read error. The chain combines TRBV5-4 with TRBJ1-1; perhaps TRBD1 as D (6 bases). Germline assignment: CDR1 SGHNT and CDR2 YYREEE (reference sequence). CDR3 length: 15 amino acids. The CDR3 DNA follows: TGTGCCAGCAGCTTGGTCACAGGGTTTGGATCTGAGGCTTTCTTT. Residues: CASSLVTGFGSEAFF. Variable domain in full (rest from reference TRBV5-4 and TRBJ1-1): ETGVTQSPTHLIKTRGQQVTLRCSSQSGHNTVSWYQQALGQGPQFIFQYYREEENGRGNFPPRFSGLQFPNYSSELNVNALELDDSALYLCASSLVTGFGSEAFFGQGTRLTVV.

V gene TRBV19 combines with J gene TRBJ2-2; maybe TRBD2 (6 bases). The CDR3 loop spans 14 amino acids. Germline lookup yields CDR1 LNHDA and CDR2 SQIVND (reference sequence). The V and J ends lost 8 bases and 5 bases respectively, with 15 bases between them. Here the CDR3 reads CASGPQGGTGELFF. CDR3 DNA sequence: TGTGCCAGTGGGCCGCAGGGAGGTACCGGGGAGCTGTTTTTT. Variable domain in full (rest from reference TRBV19 and TRBJ2-2): DGGITQSPKYLFRKEGQNVTLSCEQNLNHDAMYWYRQDPGQGLRLIYYSQIVNDFQKGDIAEGYSVSREKKESFPLTVTSAQKNPTAFYLCASGPQGGTGELFFGEGSRLTVL.

The chain recombines TRBV6-1 with TRBJ2-6; D is possibly TRBD2 (6 bases). This CDR3 is built from 15 residues. From germline, CDR1 is MNHNS and CDR2 SASEGT. The V end was cut by 4 bases, the J end by 1 base, with 8 bases between. CDR3 DNA: TGTGCCAGCAGTGTAGGAGGGTCTGGGGCCAACGTCCTGACTTTC. Translated: CASSVGGSGANVLTF.

V gene TRBV5-1 combines with J gene TRBJ2-7; no clear D gene. The CDR3 sequence is 14 residues long. Per the germline V gene, CDR1 is SGHRS and CDR2 is YFSETQ. Trimming took 0 bases from V and 4 from J, leaving 11 bases between them. The DNA for the CDR3 is TGCGCCAGCAGCTTGGGACACACACTTTACGAGCAGTACTTC. Translation gives CASSLGHTLYEQYF.

V and J are TRBV5-6 and TRBJ1-5; D is ambiguous. Germline V gene data show CDR1 as SGHDT and CDR2 as YYEEEE. The CDR3 contains 15 residues. Trimming stripped 0 bases from V and 3 bases from J, with 10 bases between. CDR3 sequence reads: CASSLAKATNQPQHF. The CDR3 DNA is TGTGCCAGCAGCTTGGCCAAGGCTACCAATCAGCCCCAGCATTTT.

The chain recombines TRBV19 with TRBJ1-5, with D perhaps matching TRBD1 (6 bases). CDR3 size: 13 residues. CDR1 and CDR2 from the germline V gene are LNHDA and SQIVND (reference sequence). V was trimmed by 9 bases and J by 4 bases, leaving 13 bases between them. In nucleotides, the CDR3 is TGTGCCAGCAAGACAGGTGGAAATCAGCCCCAGCATTTT. Its translation is CASKTGGNQPQHF. The complete variable domain, with remaining parts taken from reference TRBV19 and TRBJ1-5, reads DGGITQSPKYLFRKEGQNVTLSCEQNLNHDAMYWYRQDPGQGLRLIYYSQIVNDFQKGDIAEGYSVSREKKESFPLTVTSAQKNPTAFYLCASKTGGNQPQHFGDGTRLSIL.

The chain combines TRBV19 with TRBJ1-1; no clear D. Trimming took 2 bases from V and 1 from J, leaving 8 bases between them. The length of the CDR3 is 14 residues. Germline CDR1 and CDR2: LNHDA and SQIVND (reference sequence). DNA for the CDR3: TGTGCCAGTAGTATAAATAAGGCGAACACTGAAGCTTTCTTT. Residues: CASSINKANTEAFF.